Listed below are T cell receptor beta chains from one sample, sequenced in a study of shared clonotypes between healthy human individuals. Only in-frame clones appear in the TCRdb table, and some are missing; sequencing was by immunoSEQ multiplex PCR. The sample carries 2 million to 2.5 million clones, about 94% recorded once. The sequenced sample consisted of naive CD4+ T cells sorted from blood. These receptor sequences come from a man between 18 and 35 years old in good health. The CDR3 runs from the conserved cysteine through the conserved F or W. A D gene is named only where the DNA matches it firmly. Not all rows give a size; the values are once, few, many and, for expanded clones, a class.

j_call clone_size v_call d_call cdr3_aa cdr3_nt
TRBJ1-6 - TRBV27 - CASSLSGNSPLHF TGTGCCAGCAGTTTAAGCGGGAATTCACCCCTCCACTTT
TRBJ1-5 - TRBV30 TRBD1 CAWSPSGQSNQPQHF TGTGCCTGGAGTCCATCGGGACAGAGCAATCAGCCCCAGCATTTT
TRBJ2-5 - TRBV29-1 TRBD1 CSVEYQGARGETQYF TGCAGCGTTGAATATCAGGGGGCGCGGGGCGAGACCCAGTACTTC
TRBJ2-1 - TRBV12-5 TRBD1 CASGPGQGFEEQFF TGTGCTAGTGGCCCGGGACAGGGTTTCGAGGAGCAGTTCTTC
TRBJ2-5 - TRBV10-3 - CATRDGKAQETQYF TGTGCCACCAGAGACGGTAAAGCCCAAGAGACCCAGTACTTC
TRBJ2-1 - TRBV5-1 - CASSLGLYNEQFF TGCGCCAGCAGCTTGGGTCTTTACAATGAGCAGTTCTTC
TRBJ2-7 - TRBV7-8 - CASSSRLPREQYF TGTGCCAGCAGCTCTCGACTCCCACGAGAGCAGTACTTC
TRBJ2-1 - TRBV6-5 TRBD2 CASSYRDYYNEQFF TGTGCCAGCAGTTACCGGGACTACTACAATGAGCAGTTCTTC
TRBJ2-7 few TRBV2 - CASSLTRAGYEQYF TGTGCCAGCAGTCTTACTAGGGCGGGGTACGAGCAGTACTTC
TRBJ2-7 - TRBV4-3 TRBD1 CASSQGDRTIDEQYF TGCGCCAGCAGCCAAGGGGACAGGACTATCGACGAGCAGTACTTC
TRBJ1-6 - TRBV19 TRBD1 CASSRPGQGSSYNSPLHF TGTGCCAGTAGTCGTCCGGGACAGGGGAGCTCCTATAATTCACCCCTCCACTTT
TRBJ2-2 - TRBV28 TRBD1 CASRVGTGITGELFF TGTGCCAGCAGAGTAGGGACAGGGATTACCGGGGAGCTGTTTTTT
TRBJ2-1 - TRBV11-3 - CASSLGPSSGNEQFF TGTGCCAGCAGCTTAGGTCCTAGCTCCGGAAATGAGCAGTTCTTC
TRBJ1-2 - TRBV5-1 - CASSISGQNGYTF TGCGCCAGCAGTATCAGCGGGCAGAATGGCTACACCTTC
TRBJ1-5 - TRBV6-6 TRBD1 CASSYRDRDQPQHF TGTGCCAGCAGTTACAGGGACAGGGATCAGCCCCAGCATTTT
TRBJ2-7 once TRBV29-1 - CSVARGSVPYEQYF TGCAGCGTTGCGCGGGGCTCGGTGCCCTACGAGCAGTACTTC
TRBJ1-2 - TRBV10-3 - CAISDSREGGRDGYTF TGTGCCATCAGTGACTCCAGGGAAGGGGGGAGGGATGGCTACACCTTC
TRBJ1-2 - TRBV6-1 - CASTNRERYGYTF TGTGCCAGCACCAACAGGGAGCGCTATGGCTACACCTTC
TRBJ2-5 - TRBV7-2 TRBD2 CASSPQAGSVETQYF TGTGCCAGCAGCCCACAAGCGGGAAGCGTAGAGACCCAGTACTTC
TRBJ2-1 - TRBV7-6 TRBD2 CASSPGRSGSYNEQFF TGTGCCAGCAGCCCCGGGCGTAGCGGGAGTTACAATGAGCAGTTCTTC
TRBJ2-3 - TRBV11-2 - CASSLDGLTDTQYF TGTGCCAGCAGCTTGGACGGACTAACAGATACGCAGTATTTT
TRBJ1-2 - TRBV5-6 TRBD1 CASRGTGVVYGYTF TGTGCCAGCAGGGGTACAGGGGTCGTCTATGGCTACACCTTC
TRBJ2-7 - TRBV30 TRBD1 CAWSVPGQGVYEQYF TGTGCCTGGAGTGTACCGGGACAGGGGGTTTACGAGCAGTACTTC
TRBJ2-7 - TRBV6-6 TRBD1 CASSYSQGATYEQYF TGTGCCAGCAGTTACTCGCAGGGGGCCACCTACGAGCAGTACTTC
TRBJ2-2 - TRBV9 - CASSVEGSRPGELFF TGTGCCAGCAGCGTAGAAGGTAGCAGGCCCGGGGAGCTGTTTTTT
TRBJ2-6 - TRBV7-9 TRBD1 CASSRQGGVTSGANVLTF TGTGCCAGCAGCCGACAGGGGGGCGTCACATCTGGGGCCAACGTCCTGACTTTC
TRBJ1-1 - TRBV29-1 - CSVEAGKNEAFF TGCAGCGTTGAGGCAGGGAAGAATGAAGCTTTCTTT
TRBJ1-5 - TRBV14 - CASSRGGNQPQHF TGTGCCAGCAGCCGAGGCGGCAATCAGCCCCAGCATTTT
TRBJ2-5 - TRBV28 - CASSPSQTQYF TGTGCCAGCAGCCCTTCCCAGACCCAGTACTTC
TRBJ1-1 - TRBV11-1 - CASSFSSGNTEAFF TGTGCCAGCAGCTTTTCCTCAGGGAACACTGAAGCTTTCTTT
TRBJ2-3 - TRBV5-1 TRBD1 CASRQRQGGTDTQYF TGCGCCAGCAGGCAAAGACAGGGTGGCACAGATACGCAGTATTTT
TRBJ2-2 - TRBV5-4 - CASSLASGTANTGELFF TGTGCCAGCAGCTTGGCGTCTGGCACCGCGAACACCGGGGAGCTGTTTTTT
TRBJ2-7 - TRBV2 - CASSEEIRGKHYEQYF TGTGCCAGCAGTGAAGAAATCCGGGGAAAACACTACGAGCAGTACTTC
TRBJ1-6 - TRBV19 - CASSITGGRARSPLHF TGTGCCAGTAGTATAACCGGGGGCAGGGCGCGGTCACCCCTCCACTTT
TRBJ2-7 - TRBV10-3 TRBD2 CAISERGTSGSYEQYF TGTGCCATCAGTGAAAGGGGGACTAGTGGTTCCTACGAGCAGTACTTC
TRBJ2-7 - TRBV11-2 TRBD2 CASAFSGSGYEQYF TGTGCCAGCGCATTTAGCGGGAGTGGGTACGAGCAGTACTTC
TRBJ2-5 - TRBV7-7 - CASSFGGLETQYF TGTGCTAGCAGCTTCGGAGGGCTGGAGACCCAGTACTTC
TRBJ2-5 - TRBV19 - CASSLPAQETQYF TGTGCCAGTAGCCTGCCAGCCCAAGAGACCCAGTACTTC
TRBJ2-7 - TRBV30 TRBD1 CAWNLPGTGTYEQYF TGTGCCTGGAACCTACCCGGGACAGGGACCTACGAGCAGTACTTC
TRBJ1-6 - TRBV5-6 - CASSLGAGGYNSPLHF TGTGCCAGCAGCTTGGGAGCCGGGGGCTATAATTCACCCCTCCACTTT
TRBJ2-3 once TRBV4-1 TRBD1 CASSQGTGWGDTQYF TGCGCCAGCAGCCAAGGGACAGGTTGGGGGGATACGCAGTATTTT
TRBJ2-5 - TRBV9 - CASSLIGGSQETQYF TGTGCCAGCAGCCTCATTGGGGGGAGCCAAGAGACCCAGTACTTC
TRBJ1-5 - TRBV28 TRBD1 CASSRDRGRQPQHF TGTGCCAGCAGCCGGGACAGGGGGAGGCAGCCCCAGCATTTT
TRBJ2-7 - TRBV7-8 TRBD1 CASSLARDRGRSYEQYF TGTGCCAGCAGCTTAGCTCGGGACAGGGGGCGATCCTACGAGCAGTACTTC
TRBJ2-1 - TRBV11-2 TRBD2 CASNQRGTSKFF TGTGCCAGCAACCAGAGGGGGACTAGCAAGTTCTTC
TRBJ1-2 - TRBV5-4 - CASSSRTDDFGYTF TGTGCCAGCAGCTCCAGGACAGATGATTTTGGCTACACCTTC
TRBJ2-7 - TRBV5-1 - CASSLAAGGTYEQYF TGCGCCAGCAGCTTGGCCGCCGGCGGGACCTACGAGCAGTACTTC
TRBJ2-1 - TRBV2 - CASSEASGYNEQFF TGTGCCAGCAGTGAAGCGAGCGGTTACAATGAGCAGTTCTTC
TRBJ2-7 - TRBV4-1 TRBD1 CASSPDRDAYEQYF TGCGCCAGCAGCCCGGACAGGGACGCCTACGAGCAGTACTTC